The subject of this entry is one TCR beta chain. Its antigen is still unknown. Unique molecular identifiers were incorporated during preparation of the TCRbeta library. TCRdb fed the PCR reads into MiXCR, producing one record per CDR3 protein. Of 450,000 to 700,000 distinct CDR3 sequences listed, approximately 30% are singletons. The CDR3 has 16 amino acids. V gave up 4 bases and J gave up 5 bases; unmatched junction bases: 11. Germline V lookup: CDR1 DFQATT, CDR2 SNEGSKA (reference sequence). The entry originates in a study of T-cell reconstitution after alpha-beta-depleted transplantation in children. Study results and limitations: By one year post-transplant, T-cell counts and diversity largely arose from T cells that were newly produced. It was reported that alpha-beta T cells came from several hundred expanded graft clones (about two months after transplant). In some patients, recipient T cells and intrathymic progenitors surviving conditioning explained high day-60 diversity.

This chain links TRBV20-1 with TRBJ2-1, with 10 bases lining up with TRBD2. The sequence came from a boy under two years old with Wiskott-Aldrich syndrome, due to receive a stem cell transplant. The sample was PBMCs, taken before TCRalphabeta/CD19-depleted stem cell transplant. The chain's CDR3 is CSATFLGTSEDNEQFF. CDR3 bases: TGCAGTGCTACGTTTCTGGGGACTAGCGAGGACAATGAGCAGTTCTTC.